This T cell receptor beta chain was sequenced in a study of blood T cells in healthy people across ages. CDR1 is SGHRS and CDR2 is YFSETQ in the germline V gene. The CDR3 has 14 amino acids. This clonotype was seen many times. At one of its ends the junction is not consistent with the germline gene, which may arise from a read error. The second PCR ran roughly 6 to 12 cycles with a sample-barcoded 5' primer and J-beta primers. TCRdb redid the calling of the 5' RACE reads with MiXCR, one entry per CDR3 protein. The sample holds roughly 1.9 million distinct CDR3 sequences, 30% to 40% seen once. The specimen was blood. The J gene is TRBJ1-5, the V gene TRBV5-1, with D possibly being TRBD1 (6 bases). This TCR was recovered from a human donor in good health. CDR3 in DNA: TGTGCCAGCAGCTTAGCAGGGGGCAATCAGCCCCAGCATTTT. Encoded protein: CASSLAGGNQPQHF.